This passage covers 27 T cell receptor beta chains from one sample sequenced in a study of beta chain features in type 1 diabetes (dated by TCRdb to the late 2010s). Beyond this particular receptor, the publication reports: In all four CD4+ subsets, TCRB CDR3 length was moderately but significantly shorter in type 1 diabetes patients.

The antigens these receptors bind are not known. Libraries came from the immunoSEQ multiplex PCR assay. The entire isolated RNA was reverse transcribed using the High Capacity cDNA Reverse Transcription Kit, and thus expressed TCRB transcripts were sequenced. TCRdb provides this immuneACCESS table in a form limited to in-frame rearrangements. Some clones are lacking; in checked studies, under half of them reflect an unresolved V gene, and why the rest are absent is not known. The sample data list roughly 260,000 clones, and roughly a tenth of these were observed just once. About 0.018% of the sample goes to the ten largest clones. The source material was naive CD4+ T cells from blood. According to the study, the label for this sample's cell subset or site signals: true naive CD4+ T cells. The receptors originated from a man in his thirties or forties with type 1 diabetes.

The rearrangement joins TRBV27 to TRBJ1-2, with 9 positions matching TRBD1. Germline lookup yields CDR1 MNHEY and CDR2 SMNVEV (reference sequence). The CDR3 totals 15 residues. The V segment lost 4 bases and the J segment 7 bases; nucleotides outside the gene matches: 10. For the CDR3, the DNA is TGTGCCAGCAGTTCGAACAGGGGGCGCAGAAGTGGCTACACCTTC. It translates to CASSSNRGRRSGYTF.

The CDR3 loop is CASSFPAGLSTDTQYF. CDR3 bases: TGTGCCAGCAGTTTTCCTGCGGGACTGAGCACAGATACGCAGTATTTT. The chain couples TRBV28 to TRBJ2-3; D is possibly TRBD2 (6 bases). The CDR3 has 16 amino acids. In germline, CDR1 is MDHEN, CDR2 SYDVKM. The germline V and J ends were trimmed by 3 bases and 0 bases, with 13 bases remaining between them.

The rearrangement links TRBV29-1 to TRBJ2-5; tentative D call: TRBD2 (6 bases). With 3 bases removed from V and 5 bases from J, the gap between germline ends came to 19 bases. From germline, CDR1 is SQVTM and CDR2 ANQGSEA. The CDR3 runs to 15 residues. CDR3 region: CSVETGQSAGETQYF. The CDR3 nucleotides read TGCAGCGTTGAGACCGGGCAGTCCGCGGGGGAGACCCAGTACTTC.

This clone was seen a handful of times. This chain uses TRBV18 with TRBJ1-6; possible D gene TRBD1, 5 bases. In germline, CDR1 is KGHSH, CDR2 LQKENI. The CDR3 extends over 15 amino acids. Trimming removed 6 bases at V and 7 bases at J, with 16 bases between. CDR3 in DNA: TGTGCCAGCTCGGTGGCAGGAGGGGACAATTCACCCCTCCACTTT. It is translated as CASSVAGGDNSPLHF.

The chain has TRBV4-2 and TRBJ2-1, with TRBD2 matching over 7 bases. Germline V gene lookup returns CDR1 LGHNA and CDR2 YNFKEQ. The CDR3 covers 16 residues. Trimming removed 2 bases from V and 8 bases from J; junction bases left unmatched: 12. The CDR3 sequence is CASSQPLTGTMDEQFF. In DNA, the CDR3 is TGTGCCAGCAGCCAACCCTTAACCGGGACTATGGATGAGCAGTTCTTC.

The table lists this clone with a few counts. This sequence joins TRBV10-3 and TRBJ2-3; TRBD1 matches at 7 bases. This CDR3 comprises 15 residues. V shed 10 bases and J 6 bases; nucleotides not matched to a gene: 16. The germline CDR1 and CDR2 sequences are ENHRY and SYGVKD. The CDR3 sequence is CATERGLAGSDTQYF. CDR3 coding DNA: TGTGCCACCGAGAGGGGGCTAGCAGGTAGCGATACGCAGTATTTT.

Concerning this clone: Other nucleotide sequences in the sample specify the same CDR3. The rearrangement links TRBV6-5 to TRBJ1-1; no clear D gene. CDR3 size: 11 residues. Deletions cut 6 bases from V and 1 base from J, with 3 bases between. Germline CDR1 MNHEY, CDR2 SVGAGI. The CDR3 sequence is CASSRNTEAFF. The CDR3 DNA reads TGTGCCAGCAGCCGGAACACTGAAGCTTTCTTT.

The rearrangement links TRBV7-8 to TRBJ1-2; D perhaps matches TRBD1 (5 bases). Germline CDR1 and CDR2: SGHVS and FQNEAQ. The CDR3 length is 17 residues. Trimming left V 5 bases short and J 4 bases short, with 23 bases between. This chain's CDR3 is CASSAAPGGHGGYGYTF. CDR3 nucleotides: TGTGCCAGCAGCGCGGCGCCTGGTGGACATGGTGGCTATGGCTACACCTTC.

There are a few counts of this clone. One end of the junction fails to match germline, which may point to a read error. The chain recombines TRBV5-1 with TRBJ2-2, with 7 bases lining up with TRBD2. Germline values: CDR1 SGHRS, CDR2 YFSETQ. The CDR3 covers 15 residues. Here the CDR3 DNA reads TGCGCCAGCTGCTTGGCTAGCGGTTACACCGGGGAGCTGTTTTTT. Translating gives CASCLASGYTGELFF.

This clone was found a few times. V gene TRBV19 combines with J gene TRBJ2-1; TRBD1 aligns across 10 bases. V shed 8 bases and J 7 bases; nucleotides not matched to a gene: 11. This CDR3 comprises 15 residues. CDR1 is LNHDA and CDR2 is SQIVND in the germline V gene (reference sequence). CDR3 region: CASRPIGTGANEQFF. The CDR3 region has the DNA TGTGCCAGTCGGCCCATAGGGACAGGGGCGAATGAGCAGTTCTTC.

This sequence joins TRBV28 and TRBJ2-1, with 12 bases fitting TRBD2. Germline lookup yields CDR1 MDHEN and CDR2 SYDVKM. Trimming at V came to 5 bases and at J to 8 bases, leaving 13 bases not matched to a gene. This CDR3 spans 17 amino acids. Here the CDR3 DNA reads TGTGCCAGCAGTCTTTATGGCCCACTAGCGGGGGGTTATGAGCAGTTCTTC. It is translated as CASSLYGPLAGGYEQFF.

This clone came up many times. The DNA of the CDR3 is TGCAGCGTTGGGCGGTACAATGAGCAGTTCTTC. Its protein is CSVGRYNEQFF. The chain employs TRBV29-1 and TRBJ2-1; no firm D call. Trimming removed 4 bases from V and 4 bases from J, with 5 bases in between. The CDR3 runs to 11 residues. Germline V gene data show CDR1 as SQVTM and CDR2 as ANQGSEA.

This chain joins TRBV7-2 and TRBJ2-7, with 11 positions matching TRBD2. This CDR3 has 14 amino acids. CDR1 and CDR2 (germline): SGHTA, FQGNSA. The V and J ends lost 4 bases and 2 bases, in that order; junction bases with no gene match: 1. DNA of the CDR3: TGTGCCAGCAGCTCGACTAGCGGGACCTACGAGCAGTACTTC. The encoded protein is CASSSTSGTYEQYF.

The rearrangement joins TRBV4-3 to TRBJ1-1, with D hard to call. The CDR3 is 13 residues long. V shed 0 bases and J shed 5 bases, with 7 bases lying between them. Looked up from germline, CDR1 is LGHNA and CDR2 is YSLEER. Here the CDR3 reads CASSQDPKTEAFF. CDR3 sequence (DNA): TGCGCCAGCAGCCAAGATCCAAAAACTGAAGCTTTCTTT.

A few counts support this clone. The V call is TRBV19, the J call TRBJ2-5; D is ambiguous. Germline-derived CDR1 and CDR2 are LNHDA and SQIVND (reference sequence). The CDR3 extends over 16 amino acids. V lost 1 base, J lost 0 bases, and 12 bases lay in between. In DNA, the CDR3 is TGTGCCAGTAGTATAGGTTTCAGCGTGAACCAAGAGACCCAGTACTTC. This translates into CASSIGFSVNQETQYF.

This clone showed up just a few times. The CDR3 sequence is CASSAQGYGYTF. For the CDR3, the DNA is TGTGCCAGCAGCGCGCAGGGCTATGGCTACACCTTC. The chain recombines TRBV7-2 with TRBJ1-2; maybe TRBD1 (5 bases). CDR1 SGHTA and CDR2 FQGNSA come from the germline V gene. Trimming took 5 bases from V and 4 from J, leaving 8 bases between them. This CDR3 spans 12 amino acids.

This clone occurred a few times. The chain is built from TRBV30 and TRBJ1-2; D gene ambiguous. There are 13 residues in the CDR3. Germline values: CDR1 GTSNPN, CDR2 SVGIG (reference sequence). V was clipped by 0 bases and J by 8 bases, with 13 bases between them. CDR3 loop: CAWSVNHGGGYTF. For the CDR3, the DNA is TGTGCCTGGAGTGTTAACCACGGCGGAGGCTACACCTTC.

This sequence joins TRBV5-1 and TRBJ2-1; 8 bases agree with TRBD1. This CDR3 is 18 amino acids long. V shed 3 bases and J 0 bases; nucleotides not matched to a gene: 11. CDR1 is SGHRS and CDR2 is YFSETQ in the germline V gene. CDR3 in amino acids: CASSSRRQGASSYNEQFF. The CDR3 nucleotides read TGCGCCAGCAGCTCTCGAAGGCAGGGGGCGAGCTCCTACAATGAGCAGTTCTTC.

Only a few counts were recorded for this clone. V is TRBV19 and J is TRBJ2-7; possible D gene TRBD2, 7 bases. The CDR3 loop spans 14 amino acids. The germline CDR1 and CDR2 sequences are LNHDA and SQIVND (reference sequence). Trimming took 7 bases from V and 5 from J, leaving 18 bases between them. CDR3: CASNSRRGAHEQYF. The CDR3 DNA reads as TGTGCCAGTAATTCCCGCCGGGGGGCCCACGAGCAGTACTTC.

This clone was found a few times. The chain combines TRBV25-1 with TRBJ1-1, with D unclear. V dropped 1 base and J dropped 2 bases, with 8 bases sitting between them. CDR1 is MGHDK, CDR2 SYGVNS, per germline. The CDR3 sequence is 14 residues long. CDR3 sequence: CASSESGVNTEAFF. CDR3 nucleotide sequence: TGTGCCAGCAGTGAATCCGGGGTAAACACTGAAGCTTTCTTT.

The rearrangement joins TRBV6-5 to TRBJ2-7; 7 nucleotides line up with TRBD1. V was clipped by 0 bases and J by 3 bases; unmatched bases: 5. The CDR3 is made up of 15 amino acids. Germline V gives CDR1 MNHEY, CDR2 SVGAGI. The chain's CDR3 is CASSYSIAGGYEQYF. The DNA for the CDR3 is TGTGCCAGCAGTTACTCGATAGCAGGGGGCTACGAGCAGTACTTC.

The chain carries TRBV10-2 and TRBJ1-5; maybe TRBD1 (6 bases). CDR1 is WSHSY and CDR2 is SAAADI in the germline V gene. The V end lost 1 base, the J end lost 6 bases, and 10 bases lay between the germline ends. This CDR3 is 14 amino acids long. CDR3 residues: CASSEYREGQPQHF. The DNA of the CDR3 is TGCGCCAGCAGTGAGTACAGGGAAGGTCAGCCCCAGCATTTT.

This clone was seen more than once but under ten times. V is TRBV5-6 and J is TRBJ2-2; 9 nucleotides line up with TRBD1. The CDR3 runs 15 residues. From germline, CDR1 is SGHDT and CDR2 YYEEEE. Losses at the gene ends were 5 bases for V and 2 bases for J; bases not matched to a gene: 4. CDR3 amino acids: CASRPGQGNTGELFF. Written as DNA, the CDR3 is TGTGCCAGCAGACCGGGACAGGGTAACACCGGGGAGCTGTTTTTT.

The sample holds a few counts of this clone. The chain has TRBV25-1 and TRBJ2-7, with 8 bases fitting TRBD1. Germline V gene lookup returns CDR1 MGHDK and CDR2 SYGVNS. This CDR3 is built from 13 residues. The junction had 4 bases not matched to a gene; V was cut back by 2 bases and J by 7 bases. Written as DNA, the CDR3 is TGTGCCAGCAGTGAACGGACAGGGAGGGAGCAGTACTTC. Protein: CASSERTGREQYF.

This chain links TRBV9 with TRBJ2-5, with TRBD2 matching over 7 bases. CDR1 and CDR2 from the germline V gene are SGDLS and YYNGEE. With 0 bases clipped from V and 5 bases from J, the junction kept 7 bases outside the gene matches. The CDR3 length is 15 residues. The CDR3 here is CASSVAYGLVETQYF. The CDR3 coding sequence is TGTGCCAGCAGCGTAGCTTACGGACTAGTGGAGACCCAGTACTTC.

The chain is built from TRBV29-1 and TRBJ2-3; 8 bases line up with TRBD2. Germline lookup yields CDR1 SQVTM and CDR2 ANQGSEA. This CDR3 has 16 amino acids. Trimming at V came to 2 bases and at J to 2 bases, leaving 9 bases not matched to a gene. CDR3 in DNA: TGCAGCGTTGAAACCCCGGGGGGGCGGATCACAGATACGCAGTATTTT. Translation gives CSVETPGGRITDTQYF.

The CDR3 region has the DNA TGTGCCAGCAGGGGAGGGGCTAATGAAAAACTGTTTTTT. It translates to CASRGGANEKLFF. The chain joins TRBV25-1 to TRBJ1-4; possibly TRBD1 for D (5 bases). Germline V gives CDR1 MGHDK, CDR2 SYGVNS. This CDR3 spans 13 amino acids. V lost 6 bases to trimming and J lost 3 bases, with 8 bases between them.